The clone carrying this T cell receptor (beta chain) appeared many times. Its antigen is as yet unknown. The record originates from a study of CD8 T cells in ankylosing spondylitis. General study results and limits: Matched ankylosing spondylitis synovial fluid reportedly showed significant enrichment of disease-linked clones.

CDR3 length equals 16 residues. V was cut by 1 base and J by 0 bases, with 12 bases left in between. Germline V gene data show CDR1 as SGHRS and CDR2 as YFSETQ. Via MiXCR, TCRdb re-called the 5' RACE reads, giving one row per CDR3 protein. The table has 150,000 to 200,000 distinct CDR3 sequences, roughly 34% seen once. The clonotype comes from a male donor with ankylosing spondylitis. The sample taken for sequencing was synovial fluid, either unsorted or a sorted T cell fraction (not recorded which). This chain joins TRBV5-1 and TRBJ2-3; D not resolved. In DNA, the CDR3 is TGCGCCAGCAGCTTGTCTGGCGGATTTAGCACAGATACGCAGTATTTT. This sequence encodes CASSLSGGFSTDTQYF.